The sequence of this TCR beta chain was determined in a study of blood T cell repertoires in COVID-19 (dated by TCRdb to about 2020). Background for the entire study: The collaborator samples originated in the United States, Italy and Spain and spanned the acute and convalescent phases of COVID-19. Subjects who had been exposed to COVID-19, were actively infected with it, or had recovered from it provided the deeply sampled blood TCRbeta repertoires that made up the dataset. The samples were drawn from the first 160 participants of the ongoing ImmuneRACE study and from 950 to 1,500 subjects provided by 6 global collaborators. The repertoires were made available in a free public database intended to serve as a resource for research on the immune response to SARS-CoV-2. Where HLA class I and class II types were available, the types were taken from metadata supplied by the sample provider, not from assay-based typing. Sample metadata almost always included a de-identified subject ID, COVID-19 status, age in years and sex. The material from the prospective study consisted of cDNA or gDNA derived from T cells, B-cell-depleted T cells, or PBMCs. Overall study outcomes, separate from this receptor: The amount of clinical and demographic metadata varied by source and participant and was provided uncurated.

About this clone: No antigen is known for it. There are no base qualities to consult, and no much larger clone falls within one base.

One collaborating source in Seattle enrolled patients while the patients were actively infected and followed the patients over time throughout the course of disease. Collaborating institutions collected whole blood in K2EDTA tubes following their own protocols. For TCRbeta analysis, collaborators shipped samples in one of three forms: frozen whole blood, isolated PBMCs, or DNA extracted from either of those sample types. TCRbeta CDR3 regions were amplified from genomic DNA by means of the immunoSEQ Assay, a bias-controlled multiplex PCR. In the authors' own workflow: Within the assay, amplification of reference gene primers was used to estimate how many nucleated cells each sample contained. Sequence reads were collapsed and filtered to measure the absolute abundance of every unique TCRbeta CDR3 rearrangement. Productive Simpson clonality was computed per sample as the square root of Simpson's diversity index over productive rearrangements. TCRdb mirrors the immuneACCESS table, restricted to in-frame sequences. Some clones are absent from its copies; in checked studies, under half trace to an unresolved V gene, and the reason for the others is unknown. That table gives V, J and clone size, and the DNA gave D and trimming. Recorded for this sample are about 70,000 clones; approximately 80% of them occurred a single time. Together, the top ten hold 6.9% of the sample.

CDR1 and CDR2, looked up from the germline V gene (reference sequence), are LNHDA and SQIVND. The CDR3, from cysteine to phenylalanine, totals 13 residues. CDR3 DNA only is kept here, 39 bases in frame from base 1. V lost 10 bases and J lost 3 bases, and the count of bases not matched to a germline gene is 7. The receptor comes from a young man with COVID-19, enrolled during active disease. Sample: peripheral blood. The sequence links TRBV19 to TRBJ2-7, with 9 junctional bases fitting TRBD1. The nucleotide sequence is TGTGCCACCTCAAGGGGACAGGGCTACGAGCAGTACTTC. This is translated as CATSRGQGYEQYF.